These 10 T cell receptor beta chains were all obtained from the same sample, sequenced in a study of identical twins. TCRdb processed the 5' RACE reads anew with MiXCR; each CDR3 protein has one entry. Here the sample spans roughly 490,000 distinct CDR3 sequences, roughly an eighth being singletons. The sample was also linked to a second study, of yellow fever vaccine responses in identical twins.

The source material was CD4+ T cells sorted from blood. These receptors all come from a woman between 18 and 30 years old in good health.

This clonotype was detected ten times or more. The chain has TRBV5-1 and TRBJ2-4; the D gene is possibly TRBD1 (6 bases). The CDR3 contains 15 residues. Trimming stripped 4 bases from V and 9 bases from J, with 20 bases between. Germline values: CDR1 SGHRS, CDR2 YFSETQ. The CDR3, as DNA: TGCGCCAGCAGCCCGAGGGTCGACAGGCCTGGCATTCAGTACTTC. Translated: CASSPRVDRPGIQYF.

This clonotype was seen more than once but under ten times. The chain combines TRBV4-2 with TRBJ2-6; maybe TRBD1 (5 bases). Germline-derived CDR1 and CDR2 are LGHNA and YNFKEQ. The CDR3 consists of 15 residues. The V gene lost 1 base and the J gene lost 2 bases, with 6 bases spanning the gap. This CDR3 is CASSQAGTGANVLTF. In nucleotides, the CDR3 is TGTGCCAGCAGCCAAGCAGGGACTGGGGCCAACGTCCTGACTTTC.

This clonotype was observed a handful of times. The chain is built from TRBV5-1 and TRBJ1-4, with TRBD1 matching 9 bases. V was pared by 7 bases and J by 5 bases, with 6 bases of the junction left unmatched. Germline assignment: CDR1 SGHRS and CDR2 YFSETQ. The CDR3 spans 14 residues. Here the CDR3 reads CASGRTGANEKLFF. DNA of the CDR3: TGCGCCAGCGGACGGACAGGGGCCAATGAAAAACTGTTTTTT.

This clonotype was detected only a few times. The CDR3 sequence is CSARAIAGGTYNEQFF. The CDR3 nucleotides are TGCAGTGCTAGAGCTATAGCGGGAGGAACCTACAATGAGCAGTTCTTC. The chain couples TRBV20-1 to TRBJ2-1; 10 bases map to TRBD2. The J segment lost 2 bases and the V segment lost 1 base, leaving 5 bases of the junction unmatched. In germline, CDR1 is DFQATT, CDR2 SNEGSKA (reference sequence). CDR3 size: 16 residues.

The sample holds a few counts of this clonotype. The chain is built from TRBV10-3 and TRBJ1-2, with D tentatively TRBD1 (5 bases). Germline V gene data show CDR1 as ENHRY and CDR2 as SYGVKD. V gave up 4 bases and J gave up 5 bases, with 11 bases separating them. The CDR3 contains 13 residues. This chain's CDR3 is CAISGDRVYGYTF. CDR3 nucleotide sequence: TGTGCCATCAGTGGGGACCGGGTATATGGCTACACCTTC.

This clonotype was picked up a small number of times. The rearrangement joins TRBV28 to TRBJ2-2; TRBD1 aligns across 12 bases. The CDR3 extends over 18 amino acids. Losses at the gene ends were 4 bases for V and 3 bases for J; bases not matched to a gene: 9. The germline V gene encodes CDR1 MDHEN and CDR2 SYDVKM. For the CDR3, the DNA is TGTGCCAGCAGTTCAAACCCGGGACAGGGGGCCCACACCGGGGAGCTGTTTTTT. It is translated as CASSSNPGQGAHTGELFF. The full variable domain, rest sourced from reference TRBV28 and TRBJ2-2, is DVKVTQSSRYLVKRTGEKVFLECVQDMDHENMFWYRQDPGLGLRLIYFSYDVKMKEKGDIPEGYSVSREKKERFSLILESASTNQTSMYLCASSSNPGQGAHTGELFFGEGSRLTVL.

The chain combines TRBV12-3 or TRBV12-4 with TRBJ2-5, with D possibly being TRBD2 (6 bases). The CDR3 consists of 13 residues. The germline V and J ends were trimmed by 7 bases and 5 bases, with 14 bases remaining between them. CDR3: CASKRLVEETQYF. CDR3 bases: TGTGCCAGCAAGAGACTAGTCGAGGAGACCCAGTACTTC.

V and J are TRBV2 and TRBJ2-5; 12 bases are shared with TRBD2. After removal of 6 bases from V and 2 bases from J, the junction contained 4 bases not matched to a gene. CDR1 and CDR2 (germline): SNHLY, FYNNEI. This CDR3 spans 15 amino acids. DNA of the CDR3: TGTGCCAGCAGGGAACTAGCGGGGGGACAAGAGACCCAGTACTTC. Protein sequence: CASRELAGGQETQYF.

This clonotype showed up just a few times. The V call is TRBV19, the J call TRBJ2-6; unclear D gene. CDR3 length equals 16 residues. The germline V and J ends were trimmed by 3 bases and 0 bases, with 9 bases remaining between them. Looked up from germline, CDR1 is LNHDA and CDR2 is SQIVND (reference sequence). DNA of the CDR3: TGTGCCAGTAGTATTGTGACACCCTCTGGGGCCAACGTCCTGACTTTC. It is translated as CASSIVTPSGANVLTF.

This clonotype turned up a few times. The V and J genes are TRBV5-5 and TRBJ2-5; TRBD1 matches at 10 bases. Trimming took 0 bases from V and 5 from J; bases not matched to a gene: 7. The CDR3 runs 16 residues. From germline, CDR1 is SGHKS and CDR2 YYEKEE (reference sequence). The CDR3 spells CASSLEGDRGPETQYF. The CDR3 region has the DNA TGTGCCAGCAGCTTGGAGGGGGACAGGGGTCCGGAGACCCAGTACTTC.